The next 22 T cell receptor beta chains were all read from a single sample in a study of T cells in localized non-small cell lung cancer. Measured with immunoSEQ multiplex PCR; TCRdb has only the in-frame clones, and not every one. The sample lists thousands of clones; roughly 33% were seen once. The sample here was lung tumor tissue, taken before any cancer treatment. These receptors all come from a female donor aged 60 or older with stage I lung adenocarcinoma.

J is TRBJ2-5 and V is TRBV9; the D is unclear. Germline CDR1 SGDLS, CDR2 YYNGEE. This CDR3 comprises 14 residues. Trimming cost V 5 bases and J 4 bases, with 15 bases left between them. The CDR3 sequence: CASSEAPGGETQYF. CDR3 in DNA: TGTGCCAGCAGTGAAGCCCCCGGCGGAGAGACCCAGTACTTC. The whole variable domain, remainder taken from reference TRBV9 and TRBJ2-5, is DSGVTQTPKHLITATGQRVTLRCSPRSGDLSVYWYQQSLDQGLQFLIQYYNGEERAKGNILERFSAQQFPDLHSELNLSSLELGDSALYFCASSEAPGGETQYFGPGTRLLVL.

The chain has TRBV5-1 and TRBJ2-5; the match to TRBD1 covers 9 bases. Trimming cost V 3 bases and J 4 bases; bases outside gene matches: 10. Germline values: CDR1 SGHRS, CDR2 YFSETQ. The CDR3 consists of 16 residues. CDR3 protein: CASSSGRGQGRETQYF. CDR3 DNA sequence: TGCGCCAGCAGCTCTGGAAGGGGACAGGGCCGAGAGACCCAGTACTTC.

V is TRBV6-8 and J is TRBJ1-1, with TRBD1 as a possible D gene (5 bases). The germline gives CDR1 MNHGY, CDR2 SAAAGT. The CDR3 has 14 residues. Trimming cost V 6 bases and J 7 bases, with 18 bases left between them. This CDR3 reads CASSQTWTGVEAFF. The CDR3, as DNA: TGTGCCAGCAGCCAGACTTGGACGGGGGTTGAAGCTTTCTTT.

Judged by abundance, this clone is medium-sized (0.01 to 0.1%). The genes are TRBV28 and TRBJ2-1, with a weak D call TRBD2 (6 bases). The length of the CDR3 is 16 residues. V lost 6 bases to trimming and J lost 0 bases, with 15 bases between them. Germline lookup yields CDR1 MDHEN and CDR2 SYDVKM. The chain's CDR3 is CASSLPGGVSYNEQFF. The CDR3 nucleotides read TGTGCCAGCAGCCTACCCGGGGGAGTCTCCTACAATGAGCAGTTCTTC.

This clone was detected a few times. The V gene is TRBV9, the J gene TRBJ2-2; 8 bases agree with TRBD1. Trimming removed 2 bases from V and 1 base from J; junction bases left unmatched: 7. The CDR3 has 17 amino acids. The germline gives CDR1 SGDLS, CDR2 YYNGEE. The CDR3 sequence is CASSVAGGLWNTGELFF. The DNA for the CDR3 is TGTGCCAGCAGCGTTGCAGGGGGCCTGTGGAACACCGGGGAGCTGTTTTTT.

The chain links TRBV29-1 to TRBJ2-3, with D hard to call. CDR3 length: 14 residues. CDR1 is SQVTM and CDR2 is ANQGSEA in the germline V gene. Trimming took off 2 bases at V and 2 bases at J, with 11 bases between the two ends. CDR3 sequence (DNA): TGCAGCGTTGAATGGGCGGCAATCACAGATACGCAGTATTTT. As protein: CSVEWAAITDTQYF.

This clone was seen only a few times. The V call is TRBV10-2, the J call TRBJ1-2, with D uncertain. Germline V gene sequence: CDR1 WSHSY, CDR2 SAAADI. Trimming took off 5 bases at V and 2 bases at J, with 6 bases between the two ends. CDR3 length: 12 residues. Written as DNA, the CDR3 is TGCGCCAGCAGTCTGGGGAACTATGGCTACACCTTC. Translated, it gives CASSLGNYGYTF.

The chain links TRBV10-2 to TRBJ1-6; possible D gene TRBD1, 6 bases. V lost 5 bases and J 5 bases, leaving 19 bases between the germline ends. The V gene's germline CDR1 is WSHSY and CDR2 SAAADI. This CDR3 has 17 amino acids. The CDR3 coding sequence is TGCGCCAGCAGTTTCTCTCGTCGACAGGTGGATAATTCACCCCTCCACTTT. The encoded protein is CASSFSRRQVDNSPLHF.

This clone is categorized as medium-sized (0.01 to 0.1%). An end of the junction does not agree with germline; a read error may underlie this. The V and J genes are TRBV6-8 and TRBJ1-1, with unresolved D. CDR1 is MNHGY, CDR2 SAAAGT, per germline. There are 13 residues in the CDR3. This CDR3 reads CAISPQLNTEAFF. DNA of the CDR3: TGTGCCATCAGTCCACAATTGAACACTGAAGCTTTCTTT.

J is TRBJ2-3 and V is TRBV29-1; either TRBD1 or TRBD2 may supply D (5 bases each). V shed 7 bases and J shed 6 bases, with 26 bases lying between them. There are 16 residues in the CDR3. Germline-derived CDR1 and CDR2 are SQVTM and ANQGSEA. The chain's CDR3 is CSAALASGTTHDTQYF. The CDR3 DNA reads TGCAGCGCAGCGTTGGCTTCCGGGACCACCCACGATACGCAGTATTTT.

This clone has only a few counts. The chain is built from TRBV6-8 and TRBJ1-2, with TRBD1 as a possible D gene (5 bases). The germline gives CDR1 MNHGY, CDR2 SAAAGT. V dropped 2 bases and J dropped 3 bases, with 16 bases sitting between them. The length of the CDR3 is 16 residues. Here the CDR3 DNA reads TGTGCCAGCAGTTACCCTACCCCATTCAGGGACTATGGCTACACCTTC. The encoded protein is CASSYPTPFRDYGYTF.

In this sample, this clone turned up a few times. The chain joins TRBV29-1 to TRBJ1-1; unclear D gene. From germline, CDR1 is SQVTM and CDR2 ANQGSEA. Between the trimmed V and J ends, which lost 6 bases and 10 bases, there was a span of 15 bases. The CDR3 spans 11 residues. The CDR3 DNA follows: TGCAGCGTAGCTTGGCGGTCGGGAGCTTTCTTT. Its translation: CSVAWRSGAFF.

This clone was counted between two and nine times. V gene TRBV11-3 combines with J gene TRBJ1-3; D ambiguous. Germline assignment: CDR1 SGHNT and CDR2 YENEEA. The length of the CDR3 is 17 residues. The ends were cut back, 1 base at V and 2 bases at J, with 15 bases in the middle. The CDR3 spells CASSLVLPGSPGNTIYF. The CDR3 DNA sequence: TGTGCCAGCAGCTTAGTCTTGCCCGGATCCCCTGGAAACACCATATATTTT.

The chain combines TRBV11-3 with TRBJ2-1; 8 positions match TRBD2. V shed 5 bases and J 2 bases; nucleotides not matched to a gene: 17. Germline CDR1 SGHNT, CDR2 YENEEA. The CDR3 is 19 residues long. The CDR3 reads CASSTFGWVPGGAYNEQFF. In DNA, the CDR3 is TGTGCCAGCAGCACTTTCGGTTGGGTGCCCGGGGGGGCCTACAATGAGCAGTTCTTC. Complete variable domain (other parts from reference TRBV11-3 and TRBJ2-1): EAGVVQSPRYKIIEKKQPVAFWCNPISGHNTLYWYLQNLGQGPELLIRYENEEAVDDSQLPKDRFSAERLKGVDSTLKIQPAELGDSAVYLCASSTFGWVPGGAYNEQFFGPGTRLTVL.

V usage is TRBV28 and J usage is TRBJ2-1, with D tentatively TRBD2 (6 bases). Germline-derived CDR1 and CDR2 are MDHEN and SYDVKM. The CDR3 loop spans 14 amino acids. V was clipped by 2 bases and J by 1 base, with 6 bases between them. Here the CDR3 DNA reads TGTGCCAGCAGTTTAAGCGGGTCCTACAATGAGCAGTTCTTC. Its protein product is CASSLSGSYNEQFF.

The gene calls are TRBV29-1 and TRBJ2-4; weak D call: TRBD1 (6 bases). V lost 0 bases, J lost 2 bases, and 14 bases lay in between. The V gene's germline CDR1 is SQVTM and CDR2 ANQGSEA. The CDR3 loop spans 16 amino acids. The CDR3 loop reads CSVEEGAATSKNIQYF. The CDR3 region has the DNA TGCAGCGTTGAAGAGGGGGCAGCTACCTCCAAAAACATTCAGTACTTC. The variable domain in full, with the rest retrieved from reference TRBV29-1 and TRBJ2-4, is SAVISQKPSRDICQRGTSLTIQCQVDSQVTMMFWYRQQPGQSLTLIATANQGSEATYESGFVIDKFPISRPNLTFSTLTVSNMSPEDSSIYLCSVEEGAATSKNIQYFGAGTRLSVL.

This clone was seen only a few times. The genes are TRBV6-8 and TRBJ1-1; D is unclear. Trimming left V 0 bases short and J 5 bases short, with 4 bases between. The CDR3 contains 12 residues. Germline V gene lookup returns CDR1 MNHGY and CDR2 SAAAGT. DNA for the CDR3: TGTGCCAGCAGTTACTCTAAAACTGAAGCTTTCTTT. This translates into CASSYSKTEAFF.

The rearrangement joins TRBV30 to TRBJ2-7; a possible D gene is TRBD1 (6 bases). The CDR3 loop spans 11 amino acids. Germline V CDR1 and CDR2: GTSNPN, SVGIG (reference sequence). V lost 4 bases to trimming and J lost 4 bases, with 8 bases between them. The chain's CDR3 is CAWTGAYEQYF. DNA for the CDR3: TGTGCCTGGACAGGGGCGTACGAGCAGTACTTC.

The V call is TRBV6-8, the J call TRBJ2-5; D might be TRBD2 (5 bases). Germline V gene lookup returns CDR1 MNHGY and CDR2 SAAAGT. V lost 5 bases and J lost 5, with 9 bases in between. This CDR3 region has 12 residues. CDR3 amino acids: CASSEGGETQYF. The CDR3 DNA is TGTGCCAGCAGTGAGGGCGGGGAGACCCAGTACTTC.

The chain couples TRBV29-1 to TRBJ2-3, with 8 bases lining up with TRBD2. Unmatched junction bases numbered 4, after V lost 7 bases and J lost 4 bases. The CDR3 runs 12 residues. Germline V lookup: CDR1 SQVTM, CDR2 ANQGSEA. The CDR3 protein is CSGSGVSDTQYF. The CDR3 coding sequence is TGCAGCGGTAGCGGGGTTTCAGATACGCAGTATTTT.

The V gene is TRBV6-8, the J gene TRBJ1-1; D gene uncertain. Per the germline V gene, CDR1 is MNHGY and CDR2 is SAAAGT. The CDR3 spans 13 residues. The V gene lost 6 bases and the J gene lost 2 bases, with 10 bases spanning the gap. The CDR3: CASRLDGNTEAFF. The DNA for the CDR3 is TGTGCCAGCAGGTTAGACGGAAACACTGAAGCTTTCTTT.

The rearrangement links TRBV6-8 to TRBJ1-1; D gene uncertain. The CDR3 has 13 residues. V was cut by 2 bases and J by 5 bases, with 9 bases left in between. Germline-derived CDR1 and CDR2 are MNHGY and SAAAGT. The CDR3 protein is CASSYNGRTEAFF. DNA of the CDR3: TGTGCCAGCAGTTACAATGGAAGGACTGAAGCTTTCTTT.